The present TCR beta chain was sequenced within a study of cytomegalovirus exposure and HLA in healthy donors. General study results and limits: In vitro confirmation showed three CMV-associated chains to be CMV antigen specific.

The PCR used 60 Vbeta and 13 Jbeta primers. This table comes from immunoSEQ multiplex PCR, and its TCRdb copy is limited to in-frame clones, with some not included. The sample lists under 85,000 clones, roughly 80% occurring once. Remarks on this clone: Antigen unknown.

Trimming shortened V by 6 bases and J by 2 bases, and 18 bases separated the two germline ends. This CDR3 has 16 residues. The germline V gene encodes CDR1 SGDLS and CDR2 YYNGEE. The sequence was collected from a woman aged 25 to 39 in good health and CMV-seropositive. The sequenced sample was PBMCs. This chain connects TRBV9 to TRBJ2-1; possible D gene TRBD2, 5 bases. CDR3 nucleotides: TGTGCCAGCACCTCCGGGGAGTCTCCAGCCTACAATGAGCAGTTCTTC. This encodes CASTSGESPAYNEQFF.